This entry describes one TCR beta chain. The method was immunoSEQ multiplex PCR; TCRdb's version includes in-frame clones alone and lacks a portion of them. The data hold approximately 180,000 clones, with 80% to 90% observed a single time. This CDR3 has 15 amino acids. V was trimmed by 5 bases and J by 6 bases, leaving 17 bases between them. The germline CDR1 and CDR2 sequences are KGHSH and LQKENI. The data were obtained in a study of blood T cell repertoires in COVID-19. Study-level background: Researchers got acute and convalescent COVID-19 samples from the United States, Italy and Spain.

The receptor was derived from a man aged 60-69 years with acute or convalescent COVID-19. The genes are TRBV18 and TRBJ2-1; possible D gene TRBD1, 5 bases. Sequences were obtained from peripheral blood. DNA for the CDR3: TGTGCCAGCTCAACGCGGACAAGCCCTCCCAATGAGCAGTTCTTC. This gives the protein CASSTRTSPPNEQFF.